The 13 T cell receptor beta chains below come from one sample, sequenced in a study of identical twins. MiXCR, applied by TCRdb to the 5' RACE reads, yields one record per CDR3 protein. The sample shows 550,000 to 700,000 distinct CDR3 sequences, roughly 20% of them seen only once. The sample also formed part of further work on T cells expressing NK-cell markers.

Sample: PBMCs. The receptors come from a woman between 18 and 30 years old in good health.

V gene TRBV5-4 combines with J gene TRBJ2-6; TRBD1 is a possible D gene (7 bases). The CDR3 has 16 residues. Germline loops: CDR1 SGHNT, CDR2 YYREEE (reference sequence). Between the trimmed V and J ends, which lost 0 bases and 2 bases, there was a span of 9 bases. CDR3 protein: CASSLAGGPGANVLTF. The CDR3 region has the DNA TGTGCCAGCAGCTTGGCAGGGGGGCCTGGGGCCAACGTCCTGACTTTC.

J is TRBJ2-7 and V is TRBV4-3, with D uncertain. V lost 0 bases and J 5 bases, leaving 14 bases between the germline ends. The V gene's germline CDR1 is LGHNA and CDR2 YSLEER. The CDR3 sequence is 15 residues long. The CDR3 reads CASSQDRTPVDEQYF. The CDR3 coding sequence is TGCGCCAGCAGCCAAGACCGCACTCCTGTGGACGAGCAGTACTTC.

The chain uses TRBV20-1 and TRBJ2-1; 7 bases are shared with TRBD2. This CDR3 has 14 residues. The V and J ends lost 8 bases and 0 bases, in that order; junction bases with no gene match: 7. Germline lookup yields CDR1 DFQATT and CDR2 SNEGSKA (reference sequence). The CDR3 DNA follows: TGCAGTACTGGCGGCGGGAGCTCCTACAATGAGCAGTTCTTC. It specifies CSTGGGSSYNEQFF.

In this sample, this clonotype turned up a few times. The rearrangement joins TRBV27 to TRBJ1-2; D possibly corresponds to TRBD1 (6 bases). The CDR3 length is 13 residues. The germline V gene encodes CDR1 MNHEY and CDR2 SMNVEV (reference sequence). The germline V and J ends were trimmed by 5 bases and 6 bases, with 13 bases remaining between them. CDR3 in amino acids: CASSDPTGNGYTF. Written as DNA, the CDR3 is TGTGCCAGCAGTGACCCCACAGGGAATGGCTACACCTTC.

This clonotype turned up a few times. The chain has TRBV6-1 and TRBJ1-2; D remains ambiguous. Germline values: CDR1 MNHNS, CDR2 SASEGT. The CDR3 runs 14 residues. V gave up 6 bases and J gave up 3 bases, with 14 bases separating them. CDR3 amino acids: CASRRTDGYYGYTF. In DNA, the CDR3 is TGTGCCAGCAGAAGGACGGATGGATACTATGGCTACACCTTC.

DNA for the CDR3: TGTGCCATCTTGGCTCTCTCCGGGGAGCTGTTTTTT. This translates into CAILALSGELFF. The chain links TRBV10-3 to TRBJ2-2; D unresolved. The CDR3 length is 12 residues. V shed 8 bases and J shed 6 bases, with 10 bases lying between them. Germline V gene sequence: CDR1 ENHRY, CDR2 SYGVKD.

The V call is TRBV2, the J call TRBJ2-5; 10 bases agree with TRBD2. J gave up 4 bases and V 1 base, and 3 bases lay outside the gene matches. This CDR3 comprises 15 residues. The germline CDR1 and CDR2 sequences are SNHLY and FYNNEI. In DNA form, the CDR3 reads TGTGCCAGCAGTGAAGTTGCTAGCGGGGGAGAGACCCAGTACTTC. This sequence encodes CASSEVASGGETQYF.

The chain carries TRBV11-3 and TRBJ2-6; D perhaps matches TRBD2 (5 bases). The CDR3 spans 14 residues. From germline, CDR1 is SGHNT and CDR2 YENEEA. Trimming cost V 8 bases and J 2 bases, with 10 bases left between them. The CDR3 here is CASRSEAGANVLTF. The CDR3, as DNA: TGTGCCAGCCGCTCGGAGGCTGGGGCCAACGTCCTGACTTTC.

This clonotype was observed a handful of times. The rearrangement joins TRBV12-3 or TRBV12-4 to TRBJ1-3, with D hard to call. The length of the CDR3 is 13 residues. V was pared by 6 bases and J by 3 bases, with 9 bases between. The CDR3 nucleotides are TGTGCCAGCAGCCGATACTATGGAAACACCATATATTTT. Translation gives CASSRYYGNTIYF.

The CDR3 sequence is CSASGVGRSYEQYF. The CDR3 nucleotides read TGCAGTGCTTCCGGGGTCGGGCGTTCCTACGAGCAGTACTTC. The rearrangement links TRBV20-1 to TRBJ2-7; TRBD2 is a possible D gene (5 bases). CDR1 and CDR2 from the germline V gene are DFQATT and SNEGSKA (reference sequence). The CDR3 loop spans 14 amino acids. V shed 5 bases and J shed 1 base, with 15 bases lying between them.

The chain carries TRBV12-3 or TRBV12-4 and TRBJ1-2; D is unresolved. Trimming took 7 bases from V and 3 from J, leaving 18 bases between them. The CDR3 is made up of 15 amino acids. This CDR3 reads CASTNRRAGHYGYTF. DNA for the CDR3: TGTGCCAGCACTAACCGCCGGGCCGGGCACTATGGCTACACCTTC.

A few counts support this clonotype. The chain carries TRBV20-1 and TRBJ2-5, with no clear D. The germline V gene has CDR1 DFQATT and CDR2 SNEGSKA (reference sequence). The CDR3 covers 11 residues. V lost 5 bases, J lost 5 bases, and 9 bases lay in between. The DNA for the CDR3 is TGCAGTGCTCGTCTTGGGGAGACCCAGTACTTC. Its translation is CSARLGETQYF.

This clonotype was observed a few times. This sequence joins TRBV6-5 and TRBJ2-7; a weak D match, TRBD1 (6 bases). Trimming took off 5 bases at V and 7 bases at J, with 15 bases between the two ends. Per the germline V gene, CDR1 is MNHEY and CDR2 is SVGAGI. The CDR3 sequence is 13 residues long. The CDR3 coding sequence is TGTGCCAGCAGTCTACGGACGGGACAAGAGCAGTACTTC. It specifies CASSLRTGQEQYF.